These 26 T cell receptor beta chains originate from one sample sequenced in a study of Ad26.COV2.S vaccination and SARS-CoV-2 variants. Treatment described: some 20 received Ad26.COV2.S at low or high dose, single or two shots; 5 received placebo; per-sample allocation not given. Following the first vaccine or placebo injection, samples were taken on day 63. The assay was immunoSEQ multiplex PCR, and TCRdb's table has in-frame clones only and misses some. The table has hundreds of thousands of clones, roughly 90% seen once. Sequenced here: peripheral blood, sampled in a trial of Ad26.COV2.S vaccine versus placebo. These receptor sequences come from a person between 18 and 60 years old who received the Ad26.COV2.S COVID-19 vaccine or a placebo.

This rearrangement joins TRBV5-1 to TRBJ2-5; 8 positions match TRBD1. Trimming removed 2 bases from V and 1 base from J; junction bases left unmatched: 4. Per germline, CDR1 SGHRS and CDR2 YFSETQ. The CDR3 has 15 residues. CDR3 coding DNA: TGCGCCAGCAGCTTAACAGGGGGATCCCAAGAGACCCAGTACTTC. This codes for CASSLTGGSQETQYF.

This clone was seen just once. The chain joins TRBV7-2 to TRBJ2-6, with D possibly being TRBD1 (5 bases). Germline V gene lookup returns CDR1 SGHTA and CDR2 FQGNSA. Deletions cut 6 bases from V and 2 bases from J, with 11 bases between. The CDR3 contains 15 residues. The DNA for the CDR3 is TGTGCCAGCAGACCCTCAGGGACTGGGGCCAACGTCCTGACTTTC. It translates to CASRPSGTGANVLTF.

This chain joins TRBV30 and TRBJ2-7; TRBD1 might be the D (6 bases). Trimming took 2 bases from V and 3 from J, leaving 11 bases between them. Germline V gene lookup returns CDR1 GTSNPN and CDR2 SVGIG (reference sequence). This CDR3 has 13 amino acids. The CDR3 DNA reads TGTGCCTGGAGTCCGGACAGAAACTACGAGCAGTACTTC. It codes for CAWSPDRNYEQYF. Looking up the rest from reference TRBV30 and TRBJ2-7 gives the full variable domain: SQTIHQWPATLVQPVGSPLSLECTVEGTSNPNLYWYRQAAGRGLQLLFYSVGIGQISSEVPQNLSASRPQDRQFILSSKKLLLSDSGFYLCAWSPDRNYEQYFGPGTRLTVT.

This chain connects TRBV6-2 or TRBV6-3 to TRBJ1-2; 8 positions match TRBD1. The CDR3 consists of 13 residues. The germline V gene has CDR1 MNHEY and CDR2 SVGEGT. Trimming at V came to 6 bases and at J to 5 bases, leaving 5 bases not matched to a gene. This CDR3 reads CASSPDRGYGYTF. CDR3 nucleotide sequence: TGTGCCAGCAGCCCAGACAGGGGATATGGCTACACCTTC.

The chain employs TRBV20-1 and TRBJ2-7; D not resolved. The germline V gene has CDR1 DFQATT and CDR2 SNEGSKA (reference sequence). The CDR3 covers 11 residues. V lost 2 bases and J 6 bases, leaving 8 bases between the germline ends. Here the CDR3 DNA reads TGCAGTGCTAGACCAGTTTCCGAGCAGTACTTC. Translating it yields CSARPVSEQYF.

V and J are TRBV6-2 or TRBV6-3 and TRBJ2-7; D unresolved. Germline-derived CDR1 and CDR2 are MNHEY and SVGEGT. With 5 bases removed from V and 5 bases from J, the gap between germline ends came to 10 bases. The CDR3 runs to 12 residues. CDR3 protein: CASSRNSDEQYF. Here the CDR3 DNA reads TGTGCCAGCAGTAGGAACAGTGACGAGCAGTACTTC.

The gene calls are TRBV7-8 and TRBJ2-7; a possible D gene is TRBD2 (5 bases). The CDR3 spans 13 residues. Per the germline V gene, CDR1 is SGHVS and CDR2 is FQNEAQ. Trimming cost V 0 bases and J 4 bases, with 7 bases left between them. This CDR3 reads CASSLAGDYEQYF. CDR3 nucleotides: TGTGCCAGCAGCTTAGCCGGGGATTACGAGCAGTACTTC.

The chain is built from TRBV30 and TRBJ2-7; a possible D gene is TRBD2 (6 bases). Germline CDR1 and CDR2: GTSNPN and SVGIG (reference sequence). The V end lost 2 bases, the J end lost 4 bases, and 9 bases lay between the germline ends. CDR3 length equals 12 residues. The CDR3 DNA reads TGTGCCTGGAGTACTAGCAGGTACGAGCAGTACTTC. Translated: CAWSTSRYEQYF.

The CDR3 here is CASSLEGGVTEAFF. The CDR3 DNA is TGTGCCAGCAGCTTAGAAGGTGGGGTCACTGAAGCTTTCTTT. V gene TRBV11-2 combines with J gene TRBJ1-1; D is ambiguous. V lost 0 bases, J lost 4 bases, and 9 bases lay in between. The CDR3 is 14 amino acids. The germline V gene encodes CDR1 SGHAT and CDR2 FQNNGV.

The chain uses TRBV29-1 and TRBJ1-5, with D possibly matching TRBD1 (5 bases). CDR3 size: 13 residues. From germline, CDR1 is SQVTM and CDR2 ANQGSEA. V was trimmed by 4 bases and J by 1 base, leaving 8 bases between them. CDR3 protein: CSVGGTSNQPQHF. The CDR3 nucleotides read TGCAGCGTTGGCGGGACCAGCAATCAGCCCCAGCATTTT.

The CDR3 sequence is CATSGFRQEDNEQFF. The CDR3 DNA is TGTGCCACCAGCGGTTTTCGGCAGGAGGACAATGAGCAGTTCTTC. The chain links TRBV15 to TRBJ2-1, with a possible D match to TRBD2 (5 bases). Per the germline V gene, CDR1 is LNHNV and CDR2 is YYDKDF (reference sequence). Trimming pared 5 bases from V and 5 bases from J, leaving 16 bases between. The CDR3 covers 15 residues.

In its sample, this clone was seen once. The V call is TRBV6-6, the J call TRBJ1-5; 7 bases line up with TRBD1. Germline V gene lookup returns CDR1 MNHNY and CDR2 SVGAGI (reference sequence). J was trimmed by 6 bases and V by 4 bases; bases with no gene match: 9. The CDR3 has 15 amino acids. The CDR3 protein is CASSWIQGPGQPQHF. The DNA for the CDR3 is TGTGCCAGCAGTTGGATACAGGGGCCAGGTCAGCCCCAGCATTTT.

The CDR3 coding sequence is TGTGCCAGCAGCTATCGACAGGGATGGAACACTGAAGCTTTCTTT. It codes for CASSYRQGWNTEAFF. The chain combines TRBV7-6 with TRBJ1-1, with 7 positions matching TRBD1. Trimming at V came to 4 bases and at J to 1 base, leaving 6 bases not matched to a gene. The length of the CDR3 is 15 residues. The germline V gene has CDR1 SGHVS and CDR2 FNYEAQ. The full variable domain, its missing parts supplied by reference TRBV7-6 and TRBJ1-1, is GAGVSQSPRYKVTKRGQDVALRCDPISGHVSLYWYRQALGQGPEFLTYFNYEAQQDKSGLPNDRFSAERPEGSISTLTIQRTEQRDSAMYRCASSYRQGWNTEAFFGQGTRLTVV.

The J gene is TRBJ1-4, the V gene TRBV30, with D perhaps matching TRBD1 (6 bases). V was trimmed by 0 bases and J by 8 bases, leaving 22 bases between them. The CDR3 runs 17 residues. Germline loops: CDR1 GTSNPN, CDR2 SVGIG (reference sequence). The CDR3, as DNA: TGTGCCTGGAGTGTAGGCGGGGGGGCAGGGGCCAAGGAAAAACTGTTTTTT. Encoded protein: CAWSVGGGAGAKEKLFF.

V is TRBV19 and J is TRBJ1-6; 8 nucleotides agree with TRBD1. The trim removed 3 bases at V and 10 bases at J, leaving 11 bases unmatched. The CDR3 runs to 16 residues. Germline assignment: CDR1 LNHDA and CDR2 SQIVND (reference sequence). CDR3 DNA: TGTGCCAGTAGTATGGACAGGGATTGGACGGGATCACCCCTCCACTTT. Translated: CASSMDRDWTGSPLHF.

This clone was detected a few times. This sequence joins TRBV4-3 and TRBJ2-5; 8 nucleotides match TRBD1. This CDR3 spans 14 amino acids. The V and J ends lost 4 bases and 5 bases, in that order; junction bases with no gene match: 6. Germline V lookup: CDR1 LGHNA, CDR2 YSLEER. The CDR3, as DNA: TGCGCCAGCAGCCGTTCAGGGGGCCGGGAGACCCAGTACTTC. Its protein is CASSRSGGRETQYF.

V gene TRBV15 combines with J gene TRBJ1-2, with D perhaps TRBD1 (6 bases). The length of the CDR3 is 19 residues. The V end was cut by 4 bases, the J end by 3 bases, with 27 bases between. Germline CDR1 and CDR2: LNHNV and YYDKDF (reference sequence). CDR3 sequence: CATSMLGQSSPLGDYGYTF. For the CDR3, the DNA is TGTGCCACCAGCATGCTCGGACAGTCCTCTCCCCTGGGGGACTATGGCTACACCTTC. The variable domain in full, completed from reference TRBV15 and TRBJ1-2, reads DAMVIQNPRYQVTQFGKPVTLSCSQTLNHNVMYWYQQKSSQAPKLLFHYYDKDFNNEADTPDNFQSRRPNTSFCFLDIRSPGLGDTAMYLCATSMLGQSSPLGDYGYTFGSGTRLTVV.

This chain uses TRBV21-1 with TRBJ1-6. TRBV21-1 is marked as a pseudogene. The CDR3 runs to 11 residues. The CDR3 DNA follows: TGTGCCAGCACCATAAGGAAGCCCCTCCACTTT. Protein product: CASTIRKPLHF.

The chain carries TRBV2 and TRBJ2-7; 10 bases agree with TRBD1. The V gene's germline CDR1 is SNHLY and CDR2 FYNNEI. The CDR3 has 13 amino acids. V was clipped by 6 bases and J by 6 bases; unmatched bases: 5. Written as DNA, the CDR3 is TGTGCCAGCAGGCCGGGACAGGGGCGCGAGCAGTACTTC. This sequence encodes CASRPGQGREQYF.

This clone was observed once. This chain joins TRBV3-1 (or the pseudogene TRBV3-2) and TRBJ2-5; D gene uncertain. Germline CDR1 reads LGHDT; CDR2 reads YNNKEL (reference sequence). Between the trimmed V and J ends, which lost 4 bases and 5 bases, there was a span of 8 bases. This CDR3 has 12 amino acids. The CDR3 loop is CASSPEPETQYF. Here the CDR3 DNA reads TGTGCCAGCAGCCCGGAGCCCGAGACCCAGTACTTC.

This clone showed up just once. This chain joins TRBV19 and TRBJ1-5; D possibly corresponds to TRBD1 (6 bases). Trimming removed 3 bases from V and 1 base from J, with 19 bases in between. CDR1 is LNHDA and CDR2 is SQIVND in the germline V gene (reference sequence). This CDR3 is 18 amino acids long. CDR3 loop: CASSISTRGALSNQPQHF. The CDR3 nucleotides are TGTGCCAGTAGTATTTCCACACGGGGGGCTCTAAGCAATCAGCCCCAGCATTTT.

CDR3 bases: TGTGCCTGGAGTGCAGGTCAGGGATTTCACACTGAAGCTTTCTTT. Translating it yields CAWSAGQGFHTEAFF. This chain connects TRBV30 to TRBJ1-1; maybe TRBD1 (5 bases). The V and J ends lost 1 base and 3 bases respectively, with 15 bases between them. The CDR3 is 15 amino acids. Germline V gene lookup returns CDR1 GTSNPN and CDR2 SVGIG (reference sequence).

The chain carries TRBV30 and TRBJ1-1; no definite D call. The CDR3 sequence is 12 residues long. The V gene's germline CDR1 is GTSNPN and CDR2 SVGIG (reference sequence). V dropped 6 bases and J dropped 0 bases, with 8 bases sitting between them. The CDR3 nucleotides read TGTGCCTGCTCTAGGGTGAACACTGAAGCTTTCTTT. Amino acid sequence: CACSRVNTEAFF.

CDR3 in amino acids: CASSYAGGSYEQYF. DNA for the CDR3: TGTGCCAGCAGTTACGCGGGGGGCTCCTACGAGCAGTACTTC. The J gene is TRBJ2-7, the V gene TRBV6-5; 8 bases match TRBD2. The CDR3 totals 14 residues. Trimming removed 2 bases from V and 0 bases from J; junction bases left unmatched: 0. In germline, CDR1 is MNHEY, CDR2 SVGAGI.

This chain joins TRBV4-2 and TRBJ2-3, with TRBD2 as a possible D gene (5 bases). The CDR3 is 14 residues long. The V gene lost 0 bases and the J gene lost 1 base, with 5 bases spanning the gap. The germline V gene encodes CDR1 LGHNA and CDR2 YNFKEQ. In DNA, the CDR3 is TGTGCCAGCAGCCAAGATAGCGGCACAGATACGCAGTATTTT. It codes for CASSQDSGTDTQYF.

J is TRBJ1-1 and V is TRBV30, with 7 bases lining up with TRBD1. J was trimmed by 5 bases and V by 5 bases; bases with no gene match: 8. This CDR3 is built from 13 residues. The germline V gene encodes CDR1 GTSNPN and CDR2 SVGIG (reference sequence). The CDR3 DNA reads as TGTGCCTGGCGGCACAGGGGATGGACTGAAGCTTTCTTT. It encodes CAWRHRGWTEAFF.